This T cell receptor beta chain emerged from a study of T cells in narcolepsy. Findings of the study overall: Autoreactive HCRT-specific and TRIB2-specific clonotypes were marked in same-patient CSF-versus-blood CD4+ comparisons.

Points on this clone: Its antigen remains unidentified.

This CDR3 spans 13 amino acids. V lost 3 bases and J lost 4, with 8 bases in between. Germline values: CDR1 ENHRY, CDR2 SYGVKD. Produced via immunoSEQ multiplex PCR; TCRdb's table is partial and in-frame only. Among around 20,000 clones listed, 92% were seen once. This sequence joins TRBV10-3 and TRBJ2-3; possibly TRBD1 for D (5 bases). The TCR comes from a human donor with narcolepsy. Specimen: CD45RA- memory CD4+ T cells from PBMCs. CDR3 in amino acids: CAISDRVADTQYF. CDR3 sequence (DNA): TGTGCCATCAGTGACAGGGTGGCAGATACGCAGTATTTT.